The T cell receptor beta chain under discussion was sequenced for a study of T cell changes during pregnancy in multiple sclerosis. Here immunoSEQ multiplex PCR was the method, and the copy in TCRdb shows in-frame clones only, minus some. Of some 64,000 clones in the sample, about 91% were seen once. From germline, CDR1 is SNHLY and CDR2 FYNNEI. The CDR3 is made up of 13 amino acids. Trimming took 11 bases from V and 6 from J, leaving 19 bases between them. The chain has TRBV2 and TRBJ1-2; D uncertain. The source material was peripheral blood, sampled in the first trimester of pregnancy. This TCR came from a female donor with multiple sclerosis, enrolled in a pregnancy study. The CDR3 nucleotides read TGTGCCTCCGCCCGGCGGGGAAGTGATGGCTACACCTTC. Residues: CASARRGSDGYTF.